Following are 13 T cell receptor beta chains from one sample sequenced in a study of CD8+CD57+ T cells in acquired aplastic anemia. The TCR beta profiling, which covered VDJ combination and CDR3 sequence, was carried out using genomic DNA as the template. One entry per CDR3 protein results from TCRdb running MiXCR on the reads. The sample gives a few hundred thousand distinct CDR3 sequences, almost 50% of which show up once; 15% to 20% is in the top ten. For sequencing, patients were chosen who had shown expansion of CD8+CD57+ cells by flow cytometry. Sequenced sample: sorted CD4+, CD8+, or CD8+CD57+ T cells (not recorded which) from PBMCs. The receptors originated from a human donor with aplastic anemia.

There are many counts of this clonotype. The chain is built from TRBV5-8 and TRBJ1-5; D perhaps matches TRBD1 (6 bases). The V and J ends lost 6 bases and 4 bases respectively, with 20 bases between them. Per the germline V gene, CDR1 is SGHTS and CDR2 is YDEGEE. This CDR3 contains 16 residues. The CDR3 coding sequence is TGTGCCAGCACCGGGGGGGCGCTAAAGAGTAATCAGCCCCAGCATTTT. Translated, it gives CASTGGALKSNQPQHF.

A remark on this clonotype: Here the CDR3 omits its conserved ending phenylalanine or tryptophan, so a read error is the likely source. The CDR3 spells CAISESAGVNYGYTL. In nucleotides, the CDR3 is TGTGCCATCAGTGAGTCAGCAGGGGTAAACTATGGCTACACCCTC. The chain uses TRBV10-3 and TRBJ1-2, with D perhaps TRBD1 (6 bases). Trimming removed 0 bases from V and 2 bases from J, with 10 bases in between. The germline CDR1 and CDR2 sequences are ENHRY and SYGVKD. The CDR3 runs 15 residues.

This clonotype turned up a few times. This chain links TRBV6-2 or TRBV6-3 with TRBJ2-3; D is ambiguous. CDR3 size: 15 residues. V dropped 0 bases and J dropped 0 bases, with 7 bases sitting between them. CDR1 is MNHEY, CDR2 SVGEGT, per germline. The chain's CDR3 is CASSYSSTSTDTQYF. The CDR3, as DNA: TGTGCCAGCAGTTACTCGAGCACCAGCACAGATACGCAGTATTTT.

V is TRBV2 and J is TRBJ2-7; no reliable D call. V gave up 7 bases and J gave up 2 bases, with 12 bases separating them. The CDR3 is made up of 13 amino acids. Per the germline V gene, CDR1 is SNHLY and CDR2 is FYNNEI. CDR3 nucleotides: TGTGCCAGCACCATTCAGAGCACCTACGAGCAGTACTTC. As protein: CASTIQSTYEQYF.

The chain is built from TRBV5-1 and TRBJ2-6; TRBD1 is a possible D gene (5 bases). The CDR3 is made up of 17 amino acids. Germline CDR1 SGHRS, CDR2 YFSETQ. The ends were cut back, 4 bases at V and 2 bases at J, with 16 bases in the middle. This CDR3 is CASSPFVGAPGANVLTF. Written as DNA, the CDR3 is TGCGCCAGCAGCCCCTTTGTAGGGGCCCCTGGGGCCAACGTCCTGACTTTC.

This clonotype was seen at least ten times. The rearrangement links TRBV20-1 to TRBJ2-7, with D hard to call. V lost 3 bases and J 1 base, leaving 7 bases between the germline ends. This CDR3 contains 12 residues. Germline lookup yields CDR1 DFQATT and CDR2 SNEGSKA (reference sequence). In DNA form, the CDR3 reads TGCAGTGCTAGTCGGTCGTCCTACGAGCAGTACTTC. It encodes CSASRSSYEQYF.

As regards this clonotype: Sequence at one end of the junction differs from germline and may be a read error. The rearrangement uses TRBV7-9 and TRBJ2-5, with a weak D call TRBD2 (5 bases). CDR3 length equals 15 residues. CDR1 and CDR2 (germline): SEHNR, FQNEAQ (reference sequence). CDR3 in amino acids: CASSSIRGTSPPEGF. Written as DNA, the CDR3 is TGTGCCAGCAGCTCCATCCGAGGAACTAGTCCTCCCGAGGGCTTC.

This clonotype has ten or more counts. The chain is built from TRBV30 and TRBJ2-7; maybe TRBD1 (6 bases). This CDR3 contains 12 residues. V dropped 0 bases and J dropped 8 bases, with 11 bases sitting between them. Germline lookup yields CDR1 GTSNPN and CDR2 SVGIG (reference sequence). The DNA for the CDR3 is TGTGCCTGGAGTGTACGGCAGGGGAAGCAGTACTTC. Encoded protein: CAWSVRQGKQYF.

This sequence joins TRBV9 and TRBJ1-2; D gene unclear. CDR3 length equals 14 residues. Trimming left V 4 bases short and J 2 bases short, with 12 bases between. The V gene's germline CDR1 is SGDLS and CDR2 YYNGEE. CDR3 amino acids: CASSFQTGNYGYTF. The DNA of the CDR3 is TGTGCCAGCAGCTTCCAGACGGGAAACTATGGCTACACCTTC.

The chain carries TRBV5-1 and TRBJ2-2; TRBD1 or TRBD2 may be the D gene (5 bases each). The length of the CDR3 is 15 residues. Germline V gene lookup returns CDR1 SGHRS and CDR2 YFSETQ. Trimming removed 1 base from V and 3 bases from J, with 10 bases in between. CDR3 sequence: CASSLTGLDTGELFF. The DNA of the CDR3 is TGCGCCAGCAGCTTGACGGGGCTGGACACCGGGGAGCTGTTTTTT.

The chain has TRBV4-1 and TRBJ1-5; no definite D call. This CDR3 is 17 amino acids long. Between the trimmed V and J ends, which lost 0 bases and 0 bases, there was a span of 12 bases. Germline loops: CDR1 MGHRA, CDR2 YSYEKL. The CDR3 loop reads CASSQEHGGCSNQPQHF. CDR3 DNA: TGCGCCAGCAGCCAAGAGCATGGCGGGTGTAGCAATCAGCCCCAGCATTTT.

V is TRBV12-3 or TRBV12-4 and J is TRBJ2-7; 9 positions agree with TRBD2. J gave up 6 bases and V 5 bases, and 5 bases lay outside the gene matches. This CDR3 contains 13 residues. The chain's CDR3 is CASSEELAGEQYF. DNA for the CDR3: TGTGCCAGCAGTGAAGAACTAGCGGGCGAGCAGTACTTC.

At least ten counts were recorded for this clonotype. V is TRBV20-1 and J is TRBJ1-6, with TRBD1 matching over 7 bases. The V gene end was trimmed by 6 bases and the J gene end by 8 bases; junction bases not matched to a gene: 7. This CDR3 region has 13 residues. Germline CDR1 reads DFQATT; CDR2 reads SNEGSKA (reference sequence). The CDR3: CSARGTKDSPLHF. The CDR3 nucleotides read TGCAGTGCCAGGGGGACAAAGGATTCACCCCTCCACTTT.